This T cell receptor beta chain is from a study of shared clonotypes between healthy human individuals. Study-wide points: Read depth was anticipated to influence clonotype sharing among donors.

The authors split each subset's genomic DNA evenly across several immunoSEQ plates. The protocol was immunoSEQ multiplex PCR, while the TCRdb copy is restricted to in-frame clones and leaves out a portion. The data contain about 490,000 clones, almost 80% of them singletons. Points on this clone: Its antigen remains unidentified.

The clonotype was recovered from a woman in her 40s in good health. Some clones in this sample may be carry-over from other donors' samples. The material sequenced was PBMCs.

The CDR3 sequence: CASRPRLRNTEAFF. In nucleotides, the CDR3 is TGTGCCAGCAGGCCCCGTTTGCGGAACACTGAAGCTTTCTTT. This rearrangement joins TRBV6-5 to TRBJ1-1; D not resolved. Trimming removed 6 bases at V and 1 base at J, with 12 bases between. The germline V gene encodes CDR1 MNHEY and CDR2 SVGAGI. This CDR3 has 14 residues.